This T cell receptor beta chain comes out of a study of T cell clonotyping in hematopoietic cell transplantation. TCRdb's copy holds only in-frame clones and misses some; the assay was immunoSEQ multiplex PCR. The sample includes around 37,000 clones, around 85% of them seen just once. Study-level points and caveats: Higher Inverse Simpson Index values in graft donor and pretransplant recipient predicted broader posttransplant TCR diversity. After transplant, recipient diversity fell while pathologically expanded clonotypes grew through day 180.

Germline CDR1 reads MGHRA; CDR2 reads YSYEKL. The CDR3 runs 16 residues. Trimming took 7 bases from V and 4 from J; bases not matched to a gene: 15. A word on this clone: The antigen is not known.

Noted time point: recipient sample about 28 days before transplant, after cytoreduction. This chain joins TRBV4-1 and TRBJ1-2, with 7 nucleotides matching TRBD1. The input for sequencing was peripheral blood mononuclear cells, taken before stem cell transplant. The sequence was collected from a man in his sixties with acute myeloid leukemia. Some clones in this sample may be carry-over from other donors' samples. The CDR3 bases are TGCGCCAGCACCAACATTGACAGGGAAGGAGGCTATGGCTACACCTTC. Its protein is CASTNIDREGGYGYTF.